This T cell receptor (beta chain) was sequenced for a study of cytomegalovirus exposure and HLA in healthy donors. Study-level results: A later analysis linked a missense DCLRE1C variant to TCR beta V- and J-gene trimming. Upon later analysis, TCR association rates were observed to vary by HLA locus, being highest for DRB1 and lowest for HLA-C.

In the case of this clone: No antigen is known for it.

PCR involved 60 Vbeta and 13 Jbeta primers. In the study's own analysis: Around 9.9 million shared chains were among the about 80 million unique TCR beta chains that a later analysis counted. Data came from immunoSEQ multiplex PCR; TCRdb stores just in-frame clones and leaves some out. That table gives V, J and clone size, and the DNA gave D and trimming. The table has over 100,000 clones, over 80% seen once; the top ten hold less than 2.5%. The V and J ends lost 7 bases and 5 bases respectively, with 23 bases between them. Germline V lookup: CDR1 MDHEN, CDR2 SYDVKM. The CDR3 runs 16 residues. Donors had nominal health at sampling but likely had unrecorded immune exposures.

The sequence derives from a young man in good health and CMV-seronegative. The material sequenced was PBMCs. This sequence joins TRBV28 and TRBJ1-1, with D possibly TRBD1 on 6 matching bases. CDR3 nucleotides: TGTGCCAGCACTCTGACACTAGGGGGGGCGGGTACTGAAGCTTTCTTT. It translates to CASTLTLGGAGTEAFF.